The 24 T cell receptor beta chains in this list originate from one sample, sequenced in a study of T cell changes during pregnancy in multiple sclerosis. Data came from immunoSEQ multiplex PCR; TCRdb stores just in-frame clones and leaves some out. The sample includes under 95,000 clones, roughly 92% of them seen just once. The material sequenced was peripheral blood, taken after pregnancy. The source is a female donor with multiple sclerosis, enrolled in a pregnancy study.

The gene calls are TRBV2 and TRBJ1-1, with D possibly TRBD1 on 6 matching bases. This CDR3 spans 13 amino acids. The ends were cut back, 3 bases at V and 10 bases at J, with 15 bases in the middle. Germline V gives CDR1 SNHLY, CDR2 FYNNEI. The CDR3 spells CASSETGPGRAFF. DNA for the CDR3: TGTGCCAGCAGTGAGACAGGCCCCGGTAGAGCTTTCTTT.

The chain employs TRBV12-5 and TRBJ1-5; D gene unclear. The length of the CDR3 is 14 residues. Germline CDR1 and CDR2: LGHNT and FRNRAP. V was shortened by 8 bases and J by 3 bases, with 14 bases between the two germline ends. DNA of the CDR3: TGTGCTAGTCCAATCACCGCGTACAATCAGCCCCAGCATTTT. The encoded protein is CASPITAYNQPQHF.

The chain is built from TRBV2 and TRBJ2-7; the D gene is possibly TRBD1 (6 bases). V was trimmed by 6 bases and J by 0 bases, leaving 18 bases between them. This CDR3 comprises 16 residues. Looked up from germline, CDR1 is SNHLY and CDR2 is FYNNEI. The CDR3 nucleotides read TGTGCCAGCAGCGGGACACCCCTTCCGAGCTCCTACGAGCAGTACTTC. This gives the protein CASSGTPLPSSYEQYF.

The chain recombines TRBV19 with TRBJ1-5; D not resolved. Deletions cut 5 bases from V and 3 bases from J, with 5 bases between. Germline-derived CDR1 and CDR2 are LNHDA and SQIVND (reference sequence). The CDR3 totals 12 residues. CDR3 sequence reads: CASSPFNQPQHF. The CDR3 DNA reads TGTGCCAGTAGTCCTTTCAATCAGCCCCAGCATTTT.

The chain joins TRBV11-2 to TRBJ1-5; D is unclear. Trimming removed 8 bases at V and 4 bases at J, with 12 bases between. This CDR3 is 13 amino acids long. Germline V gene data show CDR1 as SGHAT and CDR2 as FQNNGV. The CDR3 sequence: CASQRAVNQPQHF. The CDR3 bases are TGTGCCAGCCAGAGGGCCGTAAATCAGCCCCAGCATTTT.

V and J are TRBV7-9 and TRBJ2-2; D is possibly TRBD2 (5 bases). Trimming shortened V by 3 bases and J by 7 bases, and 12 bases separated the two germline ends. The CDR3 length is 14 residues. Germline CDR1 reads SEHNR; CDR2 reads FQNEAQ (reference sequence). CDR3 region: CASSFGTRGGELFF. CDR3 DNA: TGTGCCAGCAGCTTTGGAACCCGGGGCGGGGAGCTGTTTTTT.

J is TRBJ1-2 and V is TRBV7-2, with unresolved D. V was pared by 3 bases and J by 4 bases, with 18 bases between. CDR3 length equals 16 residues. Germline V gene lookup returns CDR1 SGHTA and CDR2 FQGNSA. The CDR3: CASSLGRPATSYGYTF. CDR3 nucleotide sequence: TGTGCCAGCAGCTTGGGCAGGCCGGCCACTTCCTATGGCTACACCTTC.

V is TRBV30 and J is TRBJ2-2; D ambiguous. This CDR3 spans 14 amino acids. Germline CDR1 reads GTSNPN; CDR2 reads SVGIG (reference sequence). V was shortened by 1 base and J by 0 bases, with 6 bases between the two germline ends. For the CDR3, the DNA is TGTGCCTGGAGTGGAGTCGCGAACACCGGGGAGCTGTTTTTT. Protein product: CAWSGVANTGELFF.

The chain couples TRBV19 to TRBJ1-5; tentatively, D is TRBD1 (6 bases). CDR3 length equals 15 residues. V was pared by 3 bases and J by 0 bases, with 9 bases between. CDR1 and CDR2 (germline): LNHDA, SQIVND (reference sequence). The CDR3 nucleotides are TGTGCCAGTAGTATGAGCAGGGGTAGCAATCAGCCCCAGCATTTT. Amino acid sequence: CASSMSRGSNQPQHF.

This clone was seen only once. The chain joins TRBV4-2 to TRBJ1-4; D unresolved. Trimming pared 0 bases from V and 0 bases from J, leaving 5 bases between. Germline-derived CDR1 and CDR2 are LGHNA and YNFKEQ. This CDR3 is built from 15 residues. The CDR3 spells CASSQEETTNEKLFF. Here the CDR3 DNA reads TGTGCCAGCAGCCAAGAGGAGACAACTAATGAAAAACTGTTTTTT.

The gene calls are TRBV18 and TRBJ2-3; TRBD2 matches 10 bases. V shed 1 base, J shed 0 bases, and the junction held 10 bases outside the gene matches. The CDR3 is 19 amino acids. In germline, CDR1 is KGHSH, CDR2 LQKENI. The CDR3 protein is CASSPRPSPSGGSTDTQYF. The CDR3 region has the DNA TGTGCCAGCTCACCACGGCCGTCCCCTAGCGGGGGAAGCACAGATACGCAGTATTTT.

This clone showed up just once. V is TRBV10-3 and J is TRBJ2-7, with D possibly being TRBD2 (5 bases). Trimming cost V 1 base and J 0 bases, with 7 bases left between them. The CDR3 is 14 amino acids. CDR1 is ENHRY and CDR2 is SYGVKD in the germline V gene. CDR3 residues: CAISEFRDSYEQYF. The CDR3 nucleotides read TGTGCCATCAGTGAGTTCCGGGACTCCTACGAGCAGTACTTC.

The chain employs TRBV5-1 and TRBJ1-4; D is unresolved. This CDR3 contains 15 residues. The germline V and J ends were trimmed by 0 bases and 3 bases, with 9 bases remaining between them. Germline CDR1 is SGHRS and CDR2 is YFSETQ. Written as DNA, the CDR3 is TGCGCCAGCAGCTTGGCCCAGTTTGCTAATGAAAAACTGTTTTTT. Translating gives CASSLAQFANEKLFF.

The J gene is TRBJ1-3, the V gene TRBV9; no definite D call. The CDR3 runs 15 residues. Trimming took off 0 bases at V and 0 bases at J, with 7 bases between the two ends. From germline, CDR1 is SGDLS and CDR2 YYNGEE. CDR3 DNA sequence: TGTGCCAGCAGCGTAGACAGACACTCTGGAAACACCATATATTTT. Translated, it gives CASSVDRHSGNTIYF.

The V and J genes are TRBV9 and TRBJ2-3; 15 bases fit TRBD2. J was trimmed by 4 bases and V by 0 bases; bases with no gene match: 3. The CDR3 runs to 17 residues. CDR1 and CDR2 (germline): SGDLS, YYNGEE. CDR3 DNA sequence: TGTGCCAGCAGCGTAGGGACTAGCGGGGGGGCCCCAGATACGCAGTATTTT. Translating it yields CASSVGTSGGAPDTQYF.

The chain recombines TRBV4-3 with TRBJ1-4; 8 nucleotides align to TRBD1. V lost 6 bases to trimming and J lost 7 bases; unmatched junction nucleotides: 7. The CDR3 extends over 14 amino acids. Germline V gene lookup returns CDR1 LGHNA and CDR2 YSLEER. CDR3 bases: TGCGCCAGCAGTCCCAGGGGGCGAGGTGAAAAACTGTTTTTT. Translating it yields CASSPRGRGEKLFF.

The V and J genes are TRBV6-6 and TRBJ1-4, with a tentative D call TRBD1 (5 bases). The germline V gene encodes CDR1 MNHNY and CDR2 SVGAGI (reference sequence). This CDR3 contains 14 residues. Trimming shortened V by 3 bases and J by 8 bases, and 13 bases separated the two germline ends. The CDR3 DNA reads as TGTGCCAGCAGTTATGGGGGGGAAGGGGAAAAACTGTTTTTT. Protein product: CASSYGGEGEKLFF.

The chain joins TRBV4-2 to TRBJ2-5, with D perhaps TRBD1 (6 bases). Trimming took 1 base from V and 3 from J, leaving 9 bases between them. This CDR3 spans 14 amino acids. Germline CDR1 is LGHNA and CDR2 is YNFKEQ. In DNA, the CDR3 is TGTGCCAGCAGCCAAGGGGGGCCGGAAGAGACCCAGTACTTC. Translated, it gives CASSQGGPEETQYF.

This chain uses TRBV27 with TRBJ1-2; D might be TRBD1 (5 bases). Germline V lookup: CDR1 MNHEY, CDR2 SMNVEV (reference sequence). The V end was cut by 0 bases, the J end by 3 bases, with 8 bases between. CDR3 length equals 14 residues. This chain's CDR3 is CASSLSWGDYGYTF. In DNA, the CDR3 is TGTGCCAGCAGTTTATCCTGGGGGGACTATGGCTACACCTTC.

The chain carries TRBV18 and TRBJ2-7; TRBD2 aligns across 13 bases. The germline V gene has CDR1 KGHSH and CDR2 LQKENI. The CDR3 runs to 16 residues. V was pared by 0 bases and J by 7 bases, with 6 bases of the junction left unmatched. The CDR3 nucleotides read TGTGCCAGCTCACCACCGGGGACTAGCGGGGTGGAGGAGCAGTACTTC. This sequence encodes CASSPPGTSGVEEQYF.

CDR3 sequence reads: CASSGRTGEAYEQYF. As DNA, the CDR3 is TGTGCCAGCAGTGGGAGGACAGGGGAGGCGTACGAGCAGTACTTC. This chain joins TRBV25-1 and TRBJ2-7, with 9 bases lining up with TRBD1. This CDR3 is 15 amino acids long. From germline, CDR1 is MGHDK and CDR2 SYGVNS. V lost 4 bases, J lost 4 bases, and 8 bases stayed unmatched.

The genes are TRBV19 and TRBJ2-7; 9 bases match TRBD1. Germline CDR1 LNHDA, CDR2 SQIVND (reference sequence). The CDR3 is made up of 15 amino acids. The V and J ends lost 6 bases and 2 bases, in that order; junction bases with no gene match: 8. CDR3 amino acids: CASSTQWDRAYEQYF. In nucleotides, the CDR3 is TGTGCCAGTAGCACTCAATGGGACAGGGCCTACGAGCAGTACTTC.

This chain connects TRBV5-1 to TRBJ1-2; no clear D gene. The V end lost 2 bases, the J end lost 5 bases, and 10 bases lay between the germline ends. There are 13 residues in the CDR3. CDR1 and CDR2 from the germline V gene are SGHRS and YFSETQ. The CDR3 DNA reads as TGCGCCAGCAGCTTCGACGGAGAATATGGCTACACCTTC. It is translated as CASSFDGEYGYTF.

This chain joins TRBV6-1 and TRBJ2-3, with D maybe TRBD2 (5 bases). V was shortened by 6 bases and J by 2 bases, with 15 bases between the two germline ends. There are 15 residues in the CDR3. The germline V gene encodes CDR1 MNHNS and CDR2 SASEGT. DNA for the CDR3: TGTGCCAGCAGCGGGAATAGCGACAACACAGATACGCAGTATTTT. The encoded protein is CASSGNSDNTDTQYF.